The T cell receptor beta chain under discussion was sequenced for a study of T-cell memory formation after mild COVID-19. Study-wide results and caveats: Pre-infection memory carried some responding clones, suggesting that cross-reactive memory joined. While clones contracting from day 15 to 85 were balanced between CD4 and CD8, later expanders leaned CD4+.

Comment on this clonotype: The antigen remains undetermined.

Trimming pared 2 bases from V and 0 bases from J, leaving 14 bases between. The germline V gene has CDR1 GTSNPN and CDR2 SVGIG (reference sequence). This CDR3 contains 16 residues. It was 5'RACE with constant-segment primers that produced the TCR alpha and TCR beta cDNA libraries, which carried sample barcodes and UMIs. TCRdb fed the 5' RACE reads into MiXCR, producing one record per CDR3 protein. The profile shows 400,000 or so distinct CDR3 sequences, approximately 20% of them singletons. Sequenced: PBMCs or a T cell subset sorted from them (not recorded which). V usage is TRBV30 and J usage is TRBJ2-4; D possibly corresponds to TRBD1 (6 bases). This TCR derives from an adult woman who had mild COVID-19 (a few samples of this study predate the infection). Cell type and time point are not known. The CDR3 reads CAWSPGTLLAKNIQYF. CDR3 DNA: TGTGCCTGGAGTCCAGGGACACTACTAGCCAAAAACATTCAGTACTTC.